The clone carrying this T cell receptor (beta chain) was recorded a few times. This specimen belongs to a study of T cell responses to AZD1222 COVID-19 vaccine. This table comes from immunoSEQ multiplex PCR, and its TCRdb copy is limited to in-frame clones, with some not included. The data show about 130,000 clones, approximately 92% seen once. The V gene lost 8 bases and the J gene lost 0 bases, with 10 bases spanning the gap. The CDR3 loop spans 13 amino acids. V is TRBV12-3 or TRBV12-4 and J is TRBJ1-1, with D uncertain. The source of this sequence is an adult who received the AZD1222 COVID-19 vaccine. The material sequenced was peripheral blood, taken 28 days after the second AZD1222 dose. The CDR3 DNA reads as TGTGCCAGCGTAAACAACCTGAACACTGAAGCTTTCTTT. Its protein product is CASVNNLNTEAFF.